A selection of T cell receptor beta chains follows, all from one sample in a study of graft-versus-host responses after intestinal transplantation. The protocol was immunoSEQ multiplex PCR, while the TCRdb copy is restricted to in-frame clones and leaves out a portion. The sample lists roughly 20,000 clones, 50% to 60% seen once, with approximately 0.97% in the top ten. This specimen consisted of alloreactive CD4+ T cells from a mixed lymphocyte reaction culture, obtained before intestinal transplant. These TCRs come from a human patient who received an intestinal transplant. Each CDR3 is given with its conserved first and last residue.

CDR3 length	V gene	J gene	CDR3 protein
16	TRBV25-1	TRBJ1-4	CASSDSGTGVSEKLFF
14	TRBV6-1	TRBJ2-1	CASSVASSYNEQFF
14	TRBV10-3	TRBJ2-1	CAISERQGEGEQFF
12	TRBV14	TRBJ1-2	CASSPGTLGYTF
15	TRBV30	TRBJ1-2	CAWSLLAVGASGYTF
12	TRBV6-6	TRBJ1-2	CASSYSGYGYTF
13	TRBV2	TRBJ2-7	CASSIRRAYEQYF
14	TRBV18	TRBJ1-6	CASSLTGLMSPLHF
14	TRBV7-9	TRBJ2-7	CASSLLAGGYEQYF
15	TRBV19	TRBJ2-3	CASSIRQGGGDTQYF
16	TRBV30	TRBJ2-7	CAWSVLSEASSYEQYF
13	TRBV29-1	TRBJ1-3	CSVIQDSGNTIYF
17	TRBV4-2	TRBJ2-2	CASSQEGQGLNTGELFF
11	TRBV30	TRBJ1-4	CAWSGNEKLFF
14	TRBV7-8	TRBJ2-4	CASSSDTHKNIQYF
13	TRBV19	TRBJ1-6	CASSMRGNSPLHF
16	TRBV4-2	TRBJ2-4	CASSQDRRTPQNIQYF
15	TRBV6-5	TRBJ1-4	CASSYAREVAKKLFF
17	TRBV19	TRBJ2-6	CASSGGTRISGANVLTF
20	TRBV4-2	TRBJ2-3	CASSLHARRTSGGSTDTQYF
14	TRBV27	TRBJ1-2	CASRPDKTLQGYTF
14	TRBV5-4	TRBJ2-2	CASSQPQGAGELFF
12	TRBV10-2	TRBJ2-1	CASRGLYNEQFF
14	TRBV30	TRBJ1-1	CAWVAGPGDTEAFF
17	TRBV4-2	TRBJ2-5	CASSQFSDAWSQKTQYF
14	TRBV5-6	TRBJ1-5	CASSRTGTGRPQHF
16	TRBV4-1	TRBJ2-2	CASSQGTSGRAAELFF
16	TRBV28	TRBJ2-3	CASSLPWAGSTDTQYF
14	TRBV18	TRBJ2-3	CASSLQGMTDTQYF
15	TRBV28	TRBJ2-2	CASTLSGRNTGELFF
13	TRBV30	TRBJ2-1	CAWSVAFQGEQFF
17	TRBV6-1	TRBJ2-2	CASSEAIRGGNTGELFF
15	TRBV5-1	TRBJ1-2	CASSSHNDGNYGYTF
16	TRBV19	TRBJ1-1	CASSTLTGQATTEAFF
17	TRBV25-1	TRBJ1-3	CASRPPGQGGFGNTIYF
17	TRBV11-2	TRBJ2-1	CASSLGMADIYYNEQFF
16	TRBV7-2	TRBJ2-1	CASSLAGLAAYNEQFF
16	TRBV10-3	TRBJ2-1	CAISDPGTSVGNEQFF
12	TRBV4-1	TRBJ2-1	CASSQGDNEQFF
18	TRBV7-9	TRBJ1-4	CASSFPGQGARTNEKLFF
14	TRBV11-2	TRBJ1-5	CASSLVGGNQPQHF
15	TRBV30	TRBJ1-2	CAWSVVVAGGHGYTF
18	TRBV19	TRBJ1-3	CASIPSWGAKALGNTIYF
15	TRBV5-1	TRBJ1-3	CASSLRTGAGNTIYF
13	TRBV6-5	TRBJ2-7	CASSPLINYEQYF
18	TRBV7-2	TRBJ1-6	CASSFRQGAISYNSPLHF
16	TRBV5-4	TRBJ2-1	CASSPEGTVTYNEQFF
14	TRBV5-1	TRBJ1-2	CASSLDRGTYGYTF
14	TRBV10-1	TRBJ2-2	CASSGGLNTGELFF
14	TRBV30	TRBJ1-5	CAWGQGSDNQPQHF
15	TRBV10-2	TRBJ2-2	CATPGTSGISGELFF
15	TRBV29-1	TRBJ2-5	CSVVSSVKSRGTQYF
13	TRBV7-8	TRBJ1-2	CASTPGQIYGYTF
15	TRBV2	TRBJ2-5	CASTLAGLAEETQYF
16	TRBV7-9	TRBJ1-1	CASRGPVWFANTEAFF
13	TRBV29-1	TRBJ2-2	CSVDGKNTGELFF
13	TRBV11-2	TRBJ1-2	CASSFRDSYGYTF